The sequence of this T cell receptor beta chain was determined in a study of cytomegalovirus exposure and HLA in healthy donors. Amplification used 60 Vbeta primers and 13 Jbeta primers. Using immunoSEQ multiplex PCR, the repertoire was profiled, and TCRdb retains in-frame clones only, with some absent. This table has 110,000 or so clones, 74% appearing once. This clone was detected only once. This CDR3 has 13 residues. The V gene's germline CDR1 is SNHLY and CDR2 FYNNEI. Trimming shortened V by 4 bases and J by 2 bases, and 9 bases separated the two germline ends. The V and J genes are TRBV2 and TRBJ2-7, with D tentatively TRBD1 (6 bases). The receptor was isolated from a woman aged 40 to 50 in good health and CMV-seropositive. Sequenced sample: PBMCs. The CDR3 sequence is CASSGDTTYEQYF. The CDR3 coding sequence is TGTGCCAGCAGTGGGGACACCACCTACGAGCAGTACTTC. Full variable domain (rest looked up from reference TRBV2 and TRBJ2-7): EPEVTQTPSHQVTQMGQEVILRCVPISNHLYFYWYRQILGQKVEFLVSFYNNEISEKSEIFDDQFSVERPDGSNFTLKIRSTKLEDSAMYFCASSGDTTYEQYFGPGTRLTVT.